Each of the 26 T cell receptor beta chains below was sequenced from the same sample in a study of T cell clonality in common variable immunodeficiency. Study-wide findings and caveats: Fewer deletions and N-nucleotide insertions were reportedly seen in common variable immunodeficiency TCR beta sequences.

Using immunoSEQ multiplex PCR, the repertoire was profiled, and TCRdb retains in-frame clones only, with some absent. Listed for the sample are 25,000 to 35,000 clones, none seen a single time. Their target antigens are unknown. The material sequenced was peripheral blood mononuclear cells. These receptors were collected from a human donor with common variable immunodeficiency.

To note about this clone: The CDR3 end lies 3 residues beyond the end of the read and is filled in from the germline J gene. The chain combines TRBV30 with TRBJ2-7; TRBD1 aligns across 8 bases. Germline CDR1 GTSNPN, CDR2 SVGIG (reference sequence). V gave up 5 bases and J gave up 4 bases; unmatched junction bases: 10. The CDR3 is made up of 14 amino acids. CDR3 bases read: TGTGCCTGGTGGCGACAGGGGTCCATGTACGAG. It yields the protein CAWWRQGSMYE. The full CDR3 reads CAWWRQGSMYEQYF.

This clone was counted between two and nine times. The read ends 3 residues early relative to the CDR3; the germline J gene fills the gap. The V and J genes are TRBV19 and TRBJ1-1, with D unresolved. The CDR3 loop spans 12 amino acids. Per germline, CDR1 LNHDA and CDR2 SQIVND (reference sequence). Trimming pared 4 bases from V and 1 base from J, leaving 4 bases between. The DNA read from the CDR3 is TGTGCCAGTAGTACAGGGAACACTGAA. This encodes CASSTGNTE. The entire CDR3 reads CASSTGNTEAFF.

A word on this clone: Read data end 3 residues before the CDR3 end; the end is taken from the germline J gene. The chain couples TRBV20-1 to TRBJ2-7; tentative D call: TRBD2 (6 bases). This CDR3 has 13 amino acids. Trimming removed 8 bases at V and 3 bases at J, with 17 bases between. Germline V gene data show CDR1 as DFQATT and CDR2 as SNEGSKA (reference sequence). CDR3 sequence: CSSSIGGDYEQYF. The CDR3 bases that were read are TGCAGTTCTTCCATCGGGGGAGACTACGAG.

This clone was recorded a few times. The read is 3 residues too short to cover the CDR3 end, so that end is filled in from the germline J gene. The gene calls are TRBV18 and TRBJ1-4; possible D gene TRBD1, 6 bases. Germline CDR1 and CDR2: KGHSH and LQKENI. CDR3 size: 16 residues. Trimming removed 3 bases at V and 3 bases at J, with 14 bases between. The chain's CDR3 is CASSPLLGGANEKLFF. Incomplete CDR3 DNA: TGTGCCAGCTCACCCCTACTAGGGGGGGCTAATGAAAAA.

This clone was observed a few times. From the germline J gene comes the end of the CDR3, since the read stops 3 residues before it. This chain uses TRBV18 with TRBJ1-4; a possible D gene is TRBD1 (6 bases). This CDR3 contains 16 residues. V dropped 6 bases and J dropped 7 bases, with 21 bases sitting between them. The germline gives CDR1 KGHSH, CDR2 LQKENI. The covered CDR3 bases are TGTGCCAGCTCCCCGATCTCGGGCGGGGGGCTTGAAAAA. Residues: CASSPISGGGLEK. The complete CDR3 reads CASSPISGGGLEKLFF.

A word on this clone: Read coverage stops 3 residues before the CDR3 terminus; the germline J gene supplies the remainder. The chain uses TRBV19 and TRBJ1-3; D gene unclear. Germline lookup yields CDR1 LNHDA and CDR2 SQIVND (reference sequence). The CDR3 is 13 amino acids. The V end was cut by 4 bases, the J end by 1 base, with 5 bases between. CDR3 in amino acids: CASSTGSGNTIYF. Incomplete CDR3 DNA: TGTGCCAGTAGTACGGGGTCTGGAAACACC.

This clone was detected ten times or more. The CDR3 extends 3 residues past the end of the read, so its final part is completed from the germline J gene. J is TRBJ2-5 and V is TRBV7-3, with D perhaps TRBD1 (6 bases). The CDR3 runs 14 residues. Per the germline V gene, CDR1 is SGHTA and CDR2 is FQGTGA. Trimming shortened V by 4 bases and J by 2 bases, and 11 bases separated the two germline ends. The CDR3 here is CASSSYGQQETQYF. CDR3 bases read: TGTGCCAGCAGCTCTTACGGACAGCAAGAGACC.

This clone came up a few times. Sequence at one end of the junction differs from germline and may be a read error. The sequence runs out 3 residues before the end of the CDR3; the remainder is reconstructed from the germline J gene. The chain carries TRBV7-9 and TRBJ1-2; D call uncertain. The CDR3 totals 14 residues. Per the germline V gene, CDR1 is SEHNR and CDR2 is FQNEAQ (reference sequence). CDR3 loop: CSSSLAEVSHGYTF. The sequenced CDR3 bases are TGTTCCAGCAGTCTAGCGGAGGTGTCCCATGGC.

This clone was recorded at least ten times. The CDR3 end is not reached by the read, which stops 3 residues before it; the germline J gene fills it in. J is TRBJ2-3 and V is TRBV14; 8 bases match TRBD2. Unmatched junction bases numbered 8, after V lost 1 base and J lost 5 bases. The CDR3 runs to 16 residues. CDR1 and CDR2 (germline): SGHDN, FVKESK. The DNA read from the CDR3 is TGTGCCAGCAGCCAAGGGGCGGGGGGTGTACGAGATACG. Protein product: CASSQGAGGVRDT. The whole CDR3 protein is CASSQGAGGVRDTQYF.

This clone came up a few times. The sequenced part of the CDR3 DNA is TGTGCCAGCAGCCCGAGGACGGAGGGGGCCTATGGC. This gives the protein CASSPRTEGAYG. The complete CDR3 sequence is CASSPRTEGAYGYTF. The chain joins TRBV7-2 to TRBJ1-2; TRBD1 matches 7 bases. The read falls 3 residues short of the CDR3 end, and the missing part is taken from the germline J gene. With V trimmed by 5 bases and J by 4 bases, 10 bases remained unmatched. The germline CDR1 and CDR2 sequences are SGHTA and FQGNSA. The length of the CDR3 is 15 residues.

For this clone: The CDR3 is cut off 3 residues early in the read; its end comes from the germline J gene. This chain uses TRBV14 with TRBJ2-7; TRBD1 is a possible D gene (6 bases). This CDR3 comprises 15 residues. Trimming shortened V by 1 base and J by 2 bases, and 12 bases separated the two germline ends. Germline V gene lookup returns CDR1 SGHDN and CDR2 FVKESK. The sequenced CDR3 bases are TGTGCCAGCAGCCAAGTGGGGGCGACGACCTACGAG. Translation: CASSQVGATTYE. The entire CDR3 reads CASSQVGATTYEQYF.

This clone has more than one count but fewer than ten. The sequenced fragment ends 3 residues before the CDR3 boundary, so the rest is inferred from the germline J gene. The V gene is TRBV7-9, the J gene TRBJ1-3, with a weak D call TRBD1 (5 bases). Trimming took 0 bases from V and 4 from J, leaving 10 bases between them. The germline V gene has CDR1 SEHNR and CDR2 FQNEAQ (reference sequence). The CDR3 has 15 residues. CDR3 DNA, as far as it was read: TGTGCCAGCAGCTTAGCGGGGGACTTGGGAAACACC. Its translation is CASSLAGDLGNT. In full, the CDR3 is CASSLAGDLGNTIYF. The full variable domain, with the rest looked up from reference TRBV7-9 and TRBJ1-3, is DTGVSQNPRHKITKRGQNVTFRCDPISEHNRLYWYRQTLGQGPEFLTYFQNEAQLEKSRLLSDRFSAERPKGSFSTLEIQRTEQGDSAMYLCASSLAGDLGNTIYFGEGSWLTVV.

This clone turned up a few times. The CDR3 is cut off 3 residues early in the read; its end comes from the germline J gene. The chain couples TRBV30 to TRBJ1-4; D gene unclear. The CDR3 has 12 residues. Looked up from germline, CDR1 is GTSNPN and CDR2 is SVGIG (reference sequence). The sequenced CDR3 bases are TGTGCCTGGAGACCCTTCTCCGCGGGA. Its protein is CAWRPFSAG. The complete CDR3 protein is CAWRPFSAGLFF.

At least ten counts were recorded for this clone. The read comes to an end 3 residues before the CDR3 does, leaving the germline J gene to fill in the end. V gene TRBV29-1 combines with J gene TRBJ2-7; D not resolved. V was pared by 4 bases and J by 3 bases, with 10 bases between. The CDR3 sequence is 12 residues long. In germline, CDR1 is SQVTM, CDR2 ANQGSEA. The CDR3 DNA, read in part, is TGCAGCGTTGCCTTATCAGACTACGAG. Translation gives CSVALSDYE. The full CDR3 protein is CSVALSDYEQYF.

Turning to this clone: The read terminates 3 residues ahead of where the CDR3 ends, so the germline J gene completes it. The V and J genes are TRBV20-1 and TRBJ1-2, with TRBD1 matching over 7 bases. Germline V gives CDR1 DFQATT, CDR2 SNEGSKA (reference sequence). The trim removed 5 bases at V and 4 bases at J, leaving 10 bases unmatched. The CDR3 extends over 14 amino acids. The sequenced CDR3 bases are TGCAGTGCTCCAAAGACACAGGGGAGCTATGGC. This translates into CSAPKTQGSYG. The full CDR3 reads CSAPKTQGSYGYTF.

Details on this clone: The read stops 3 residues short of the end of the CDR3; the missing end is completed from the germline J gene. The rearrangement links TRBV7-3 to TRBJ1-1; D is possibly TRBD1 (6 bases). Germline V lookup: CDR1 SGHTA, CDR2 FQGTGA. The CDR3 totals 15 residues. The germline V and J ends were trimmed by 5 bases and 4 bases, with 17 bases remaining between them. The CDR3 bases that were read are TGTGCCAGCAGCCCAGCGGGGGGCGCGAGCACTGAA. This gives the protein CASSPAGGASTE. The CDR3 in full is CASSPAGGASTEAFF.

As regards this clone: The read terminates 3 residues before the CDR3 end, so the remaining end is supplied by the germline J gene. The chain employs TRBV19 and TRBJ2-5; a possible D gene is TRBD2 (5 bases). The ends were cut back, 4 bases at V and 0 bases at J, with 9 bases in the middle. The CDR3 spans 14 residues. Germline V gene sequence: CDR1 LNHDA, CDR2 SQIVND (reference sequence). CDR3 protein: CASSSGLYQETQYF. Partial CDR3 DNA: TGTGCCAGTAGTAGCGGGCTGTACCAAGAGACC.

There are a few counts of this clone. The CDR3 goes on 3 residues after the read ends, and that part is filled in from the germline J gene. The gene calls are TRBV7-9 and TRBJ1-6, with D hard to call. CDR1 is SEHNR, CDR2 FQNEAQ, per germline (reference sequence). The CDR3 has 13 residues. V dropped 5 bases and J dropped 8 bases, with 10 bases sitting between them. The chain's CDR3 is CASSIRVDSPLHF. The covered CDR3 bases are TGTGCCAGCAGCATTAGGGTAGATTCACCC.

Worth noting for this clone: With the read ending 3 residues before the CDR3 end, the germline J gene is used to fill in that end. The genes are TRBV7-8 and TRBJ1-2, with D perhaps TRBD1 (5 bases). The V gene's germline CDR1 is SGHVS and CDR2 FQNEAQ. V lost 2 bases and J 4 bases, leaving 17 bases between the germline ends. The CDR3 loop spans 16 amino acids. The chain's CDR3 is CASSLNRITDTYGYTF. CDR3 bases read: TGTGCCAGCAGCTTAAATAGGATAACGGACACCTATGGC. Using reference TRBV7-8 and TRBJ1-2 for the parts outside the CDR3, the full variable domain is GAGVSQSPRYKVAKRGQDVALRCDPISGHVSLFWYQQALGQGPEFLTYFQNEAQLDKSGLPSDRFFAERPEGSVSTLKIQRTQQEDSAVYLCASSLNRITDTYGYTFGSGTRLTVV.

A word on this clone: The DNA ends 3 residues before the CDR3 does, and the rest of the CDR3 is filled in from the germline J gene. This rearrangement joins TRBV19 to TRBJ1-4; TRBD1 matches 7 bases. The length of the CDR3 is 17 residues. Trimming took 4 bases from V and 4 from J; bases not matched to a gene: 12. Germline V CDR1 and CDR2: LNHDA, SQIVND (reference sequence). This CDR3 reads CASSTPGQARFNEKLFF. The covered CDR3 bases are TGTGCCAGTAGTACCCCTGGACAGGCGCGTTTTAATGAAAAA.

Comments on this clone: The DNA ends 3 residues before the CDR3 does, and the rest of the CDR3 is filled in from the germline J gene. The chain carries TRBV30 and TRBJ1-4, with TRBD1 identical over 7 bases. V was pared by 3 bases and J by 7 bases, with 8 bases of the junction left unmatched. Germline lookup yields CDR1 GTSNPN and CDR2 SVGIG (reference sequence). This CDR3 contains 14 residues. CDR3 DNA (partial): TGTGCCTGGAGGAGTAGGGGGCTTGTTGAAAAA. Translating gives CAWRSRGLVEK. The whole CDR3 region reads CAWRSRGLVEKLFF.

Only a few counts were recorded for this clone. The read terminates 3 residues before the CDR3 end, so the remaining end is supplied by the germline J gene. This chain connects TRBV19 to TRBJ1-1, with D tentatively TRBD1 (6 bases). The CDR3 is 15 amino acids. The V gene lost 1 base and the J gene lost 1 base, with 10 bases spanning the gap. Looked up from germline, CDR1 is LNHDA and CDR2 is SQIVND (reference sequence). CDR3 sequence: CASSIAAGENTEAFF. CDR3 DNA (partial): TGTGCCAGTAGTATAGCGGCAGGGGAGAACACTGAA.

With regard to this clone: The read ends 3 residues early relative to the CDR3; the germline J gene fills the gap. The rearrangement uses TRBV7-3 and TRBJ1-1; D might be TRBD1 (5 bases). Per the germline V gene, CDR1 is SGHTA and CDR2 is FQGTGA. Trimming cost V 4 bases and J 4 bases, with 16 bases left between them. The CDR3 contains 15 residues. CDR3 DNA (partial): TGTGCCAGCAGCTACCTGGGGGGGGGAATCACTGAA. This gives the protein CASSYLGGGITE. The entire CDR3 protein is CASSYLGGGITEAFF.

This clone has just a few counts. The sequenced fragment ends 3 residues before the CDR3 boundary, so the rest is inferred from the germline J gene. The chain carries TRBV19 and TRBJ2-1; 8 bases line up with TRBD1. This CDR3 region has 16 residues. Germline trimming cut 3 bases from V and 6 bases from J; bases unmatched to any gene: 10. Germline loops: CDR1 LNHDA, CDR2 SQIVND (reference sequence). Incomplete CDR3 DNA: TGTGCCAGTAGTATCGGTCGGACAGGGAGCCCCAATGAG. This encodes CASSIGRTGSPNE. The entire CDR3 sequence reads CASSIGRTGSPNEQFF. The full variable domain, completed using reference TRBV19 and TRBJ2-1, is DGGITQSPKYLFRKEGQNVTLSCEQNLNHDAMYWYRQDPGQGLRLIYYSQIVNDFQKGDIAEGYSVSREKKESFPLTVTSAQKNPTAFYLCASSIGRTGSPNEQFFGPGTRLTVL.

This clone occurred a few times. The DNA ends 3 residues before the CDR3 does, and the rest of the CDR3 is filled in from the germline J gene. The chain recombines TRBV7-9 with TRBJ1-1; D uncertain. Germline assignment: CDR1 SEHNR and CDR2 FQNEAQ (reference sequence). Trimming shortened V by 5 bases and J by 0 bases, and 10 bases separated the two germline ends. This CDR3 has 14 residues. The covered CDR3 bases are TGTGCCAGCAGCCCGAGGGCCTTGAACACTGAA. Encoded protein: CASSPRALNTE. The CDR3 in its entirety is CASSPRALNTEAFF.

This clone was found a few times. The read stops 3 residues short of the end of the CDR3; the missing end is completed from the germline J gene. V is TRBV19 and J is TRBJ1-5; 8 bases fit TRBD1. The CDR3 totals 18 residues. V gave up 4 bases and J gave up 0 bases; unmatched junction bases: 11. Per the germline V gene, CDR1 is LNHDA and CDR2 is SQIVND (reference sequence). The part of the CDR3 DNA that was read is TGTGCCAGTAGTACACTGAAGAGAGACAGGGGTAGCAATCAGCCC. Protein sequence: CASSTLKRDRGSNQP. The whole CDR3 is CASSTLKRDRGSNQPQHF.